These 14 T cell receptor beta chains came from one sample sequenced in a study of shared clonotypes between healthy human individuals. Here immunoSEQ multiplex PCR was the method, and the copy in TCRdb shows in-frame clones only, minus some. The sample yields about 510,000 clones, about four fifths seen once. The sequenced material came from PBMCs. These receptors all come from a woman in her thirties or forties in good health. Some clones in this sample may be carry-over from other donors' samples.

On this clone itself: A far larger clone is only one base removed, so a read error is likely. DNA for the CDR3: TGCGCCAGCAGCCGTGGCCAAGGCTCTGGGGCCAACGTCCTGGCTTTC. This sequence encodes CASSRGQGSGANVLAF. J is TRBJ2-6 and V is TRBV4-3; a weak D match, TRBD1 (5 bases). This CDR3 is 16 amino acids long. Per germline, CDR1 LGHNA and CDR2 YSLEER.

This chain joins TRBV5-6 and TRBJ1-1; maybe TRBD1 (5 bases). CDR3 length equals 13 residues. The V end was cut by 2 bases, the J end by 5 bases, with 10 bases between. The germline gives CDR1 SGHDT, CDR2 YYEEEE. CDR3 coding DNA: TGTGCCAGCAGCTTTGACAGAGATACTGAAGCTTTCTTT. It is translated as CASSFDRDTEAFF.

The V and J genes are TRBV20-1 and TRBJ2-7, with 9 bases aligning to TRBD1. V trimming: 6 bases; J trimming: 6 bases; junction bases outside the gene matches: 3. Germline CDR1 DFQATT, CDR2 SNEGSKA (reference sequence). The CDR3 loop spans 11 amino acids. The CDR3 DNA is TGCAGTGCCCAGGACAGGGGCGAGCAGTACTTC. Protein: CSAQDRGEQYF.

The J gene is TRBJ2-7, the V gene TRBV21-1. TRBV21-1 corresponds to a pseudogene. The CDR3 runs 10 residues. As DNA, the CDR3 is TGTGCCAGCAGTCCGAACGAGCAGTACTTC. This sequence encodes CASSPNEQYF.

The rearrangement uses TRBV6-5 and TRBJ1-3; no firm D call. In germline, CDR1 is MNHEY, CDR2 SVGAGI. There are 12 residues in the CDR3. Trimming cost V 5 bases and J 9 bases, with 11 bases left between them. CDR3 loop: CASSRPPGTIYF. CDR3 DNA sequence: TGTGCCAGCAGTCGCCCACCCGGCACCATATATTTT.

This clone was counted at least ten times. This chain connects TRBV4-3 to TRBJ2-1; tentatively, D is TRBD2 (6 bases). The germline gives CDR1 LGHNA, CDR2 YSLEER. The CDR3 extends over 17 amino acids. V shed 5 bases and J shed 5 bases, with 22 bases lying between them. CDR3 region: CASSFLLRAGIDNEQFF. In DNA, the CDR3 is TGCGCCAGCAGCTTTTTACTTCGGGCGGGAATCGACAATGAGCAGTTCTTC.

This clone appeared a single time. The chain is built from TRBV10-3 and TRBJ2-3; the D is unclear. The germline CDR1 and CDR2 sequences are ENHRY and SYGVKD. CDR3 length: 14 amino acids. V lost 2 bases and J lost 4, with 10 bases in between. The CDR3 DNA is TGTGCCATCAGTGAGCGAGCGAGTCCAGATACGCAGTATTTT. This sequence encodes CAISERASPDTQYF.

The table lists this clone with a few counts. The chain combines TRBV28 with TRBJ2-7, with 7 bases lining up with TRBD2. Germline CDR1 MDHEN, CDR2 SYDVKM. The CDR3 is 15 residues long. The trim removed 4 bases at V and 4 bases at J, leaving 10 bases unmatched. The DNA of the CDR3 is TGTGCCAGCAGTTCCACCGGACTAGGTTTATACGAGCAGTACTTC. Translated, it gives CASSSTGLGLYEQYF.

This clone was found a few times. This chain joins TRBV4-1 and TRBJ2-7, with D tentatively TRBD2 (6 bases). Per germline, CDR1 MGHRA and CDR2 YSYEKL. Deletions cut 0 bases from V and 3 bases from J, with 9 bases between. CDR3 length: 14 residues. Here the CDR3 DNA reads TGCGCCAGCAGCCAAGATCGGGGGTTCTACGAGCAGTACTTC. It encodes CASSQDRGFYEQYF.

The V gene is TRBV28, the J gene TRBJ2-3; 7 bases match TRBD2. CDR1 and CDR2 (germline): MDHEN, SYDVKM. V lost 2 bases, J lost 6 bases, and 2 bases stayed unmatched. The CDR3 runs 13 residues. The CDR3 sequence: CASSLAGVDTQYF. The CDR3 nucleotides are TGTGCCAGCAGTTTAGCGGGAGTGGATACGCAGTATTTT.

The sample holds a few counts of this clone. V and J are TRBV30 and TRBJ2-5, with no clear D. The CDR3 has 11 residues. V lost 0 bases and J lost 5, with 4 bases in between. Per the germline V gene, CDR1 is GTSNPN and CDR2 is SVGIG (reference sequence). The CDR3 here is CAWSVEETQYF. CDR3 in DNA: TGTGCCTGGAGTGTAGAGGAGACCCAGTACTTC.

The V call is TRBV9, the J call TRBJ1-4; maybe TRBD1 (6 bases). The CDR3 has 14 amino acids. Germline V gene sequence: CDR1 SGDLS, CDR2 YYNGEE. With 4 bases removed from V and 3 bases from J, the gap between germline ends came to 10 bases. The CDR3 bases are TGTGCCAGCAGCCTTACAGGGTCTAATGAAAAACTGTTTTTT. This sequence encodes CASSLTGSNEKLFF. The full variable domain, with the rest looked up from reference TRBV9 and TRBJ1-4, is DSGVTQTPKHLITATGQRVTLRCSPRSGDLSVYWYQQSLDQGLQFLIQYYNGEERAKGNILERFSAQQFPDLHSELNLSSLELGDSALYFCASSLTGSNEKLFFGSGTQLSVL.

V gene TRBV2 combines with J gene TRBJ1-1; D perhaps matches TRBD1 (5 bases). CDR1 SNHLY and CDR2 FYNNEI come from the germline V gene. Trimming pared 2 bases from V and 3 bases from J, leaving 13 bases between. CDR3 length equals 15 residues. The CDR3 here is CASSEYGVRDTEAFF. The CDR3 DNA reads as TGTGCCAGCAGTGAATATGGAGTCAGGGACACTGAAGCTTTCTTT.

CDR3 sequence (DNA): TGTGCCAGCAGCGCTGGGGCTAGCGGGAGGGGGGCGTACTTC. Its translation: CASSAGASGRGAYF. The V call is TRBV7-2, the J call TRBJ2-7; 12 nucleotides line up with TRBD2. V lost 5 bases to trimming and J lost 12 bases; unmatched junction nucleotides: 11. Germline V gene data show CDR1 as SGHTA and CDR2 as FQGNSA. The CDR3 contains 14 residues.